The T cell receptor beta chain described here comes from a study of blood T cells in healthy people across ages (dated by TCRdb to 2015 to 2017). Notes on the research overall: In model experiments, template switching captured roughly one uniquely barcoded TCR beta cDNA molecule for every two T cells. Age-related changes in TCR beta repertoire diversity were measured in the study by deep sequencing normalized with unique cDNA molecular identifiers. Four age groups were formed from the donors: young (average about 15 years), middle-aged (less than 40), aged (approximately 60) and long-lived (around 82). To avoid experimental bias, donors of different ages were randomly spread across the sequencing lanes. Using the same blood draw, the study looked at two additional independent replicas of 1 million unique cDNA reads for two donors, one aged 18 to 29 and the other aged 80 or older. General conclusions and limits of the study: Compared with the aged group, more naive CD4+ T cells, fewer expanded clones and increased TCR diversity were shown by the long-lived group, suggesting age selection. Total diversity estimates from one million sequenced T cells were considered lower bounds and underestimates. Conclusive comparison of naive and antigen-experienced compartments was prevented by the profiling of bulk unsorted PBMCs. As age increased, observed TCR beta diversity per million T cells dropped in a roughly linear way, and a significant reduction was already evident by age about 40. A strong correlation was found between observed TCR beta diversity and the percentage of naive T cells measured by flow cytometry. The CMV infection status of donors was not known, potentially confounding age-related changes in expanded clonotypes.

Receptor amplification or capture employed 5' RACE. TCRdb shows the sequencer as Illumina HiSeq 2500. A second PCR of roughly 6 to 12 cycles was performed with a sample-barcoded 5' primer and a J-beta primer mix. A template-switch 5' adaptor carrying 12 random nucleotides introduced a unique molecular identifier onto each TCR beta cDNA molecule. At least 2.5 million CDR3-containing paired-end reads were obtained from each sample. First-strand cDNA was synthesized from all RNA with the Mint cDNA synthesis kit, primed by a TRBC-specific oligonucleotide. Following uracil-DNA glycosylase treatment, a first 18-cycle PCR with universal primers M1SS and BC2_uni_R was performed on all cDNA. As for the authors' bioinformatics: Each sample was normalized by randomly selecting 1 million high-quality reads, each carrying a distinct molecular identifier. Instead of being binned into consensus sequences, reads that shared molecular identifiers were thrown out. MiTCR, run with a Q25 quality threshold and the strictest error-elimination algorithm, handled CDR3 identification, clonotype clustering and error correction. A nonparametric unseen species model with Euler transformation was used to estimate lower-bound total TCR beta diversity. TCRdb passed the public sequencing reads through fastp at Q25 and MiXCR, retaining productive beta sequences. Every distinct CDR3 protein forms one entry, paired with its most common genes and DNA. None of the V and J calls come from the authors' own analysis; TCRdb made them. This sample lists about 1 million distinct CDR3 sequences; roughly 45% were detected once. Approximately 20% of the sample is held by the ten biggest clonotypes.

Remarks on this clonotype: Its antigen remains undetermined. The input lacks base qualities; no much larger clone sits a single base away.

The CDR3 goes from the cysteine to the phenylalanine over 16 residues. Only CDR3 DNA is held: 48 bases, read in frame from base 1. According to the germline V gene (reference sequence), CDR1 reads SEHNR and CDR2 reads FQNEAQ. V drops 6 bases and J drops 5 bases, leaving 22 bases in between. The donors were 40 or so Caucasian individuals from Russia, aged about 6 to 100 years, who were systemically healthy. Each donor gave ten milliliters of peripheral blood, collected into EDTA-treated Vacutainer tubes. PBMCs were isolated by Ficoll-Paque density-gradient centrifugation, with at least 7 million obtained per sample. Total RNA was extracted from PBMCs with Trizol reagent, with at least 6 micrograms obtained per sample. For every donor, flow cytometry on a PBMC aliquot measured the percentage of naive CD45RAhigh/CD27high T cells.

The TCR sequence derives from a woman aged 60-75 years in good health. Sample: blood. Rearrangement joined TRBV7-9 to TRBJ1-1; the D gene remains uncertain. DNA sequence: TGTGCCAGCAGACCACCTATAAGCATGGGCTATACTGAAGCTTTCTTT. Its translation is CASRPPISMGYTEAFF.